This is a list of T cell receptor beta chains from one sample in a study of neoadjuvant anti-PD-1 for oral cavity cancer. Measured with immunoSEQ multiplex PCR; TCRdb has only the in-frame clones, and not every one. The data contain just over 9,000 clones, 60% to 65% of them singletons. This specimen consisted of PBMCs, obtained after nivolumab (anti-PD-1) treatment. These receptors all come from a person aged 40 to 85 with oral cavity squamous cell carcinoma. CDR3s include the opening cysteine and the closing phenylalanine or tryptophan. Each record gives: V gene, J gene, D gene, clone size, CDR3 protein, CDR3 DNA. A D gene is named only where the DNA matches it firmly. Not all rows give a size; the values are once, few, many and, for expanded clones, a class.

V gene: TRBV7-9
J gene: TRBJ2-1
D gene: TRBD2
clone size: few
CDR3 protein: CASSSDSSGFFNEQFF
CDR3 DNA: TGTGCCAGCAGCTCCGACTCTAGCGGGTTTTTCAATGAGCAGTTCTTC

V gene: TRBV7-2
J gene: TRBJ1-2
D gene: NA
clone size: NA
CDR3 protein: CASSEDQLTPYGYTF
CDR3 DNA: TGTGCCAGCAGCGAAGACCAGTTAACCCCATATGGCTACACCTTC

V gene: TRBV5-6
J gene: TRBJ2-3
D gene: TRBD2
clone size: NA
CDR3 protein: CASSLERGGKYSTDTQYF
CDR3 DNA: TGTGCCAGCAGCTTGGAGCGGGGGGGCAAGTATAGCACAGATACGCAGTATTTT

V gene: TRBV7-3
J gene: TRBJ2-2
D gene: TRBD2
clone size: NA
CDR3 protein: CASRLAGNTGELFF
CDR3 DNA: TGTGCCAGCAGACTAGCGGGGAACACCGGGGAGCTGTTTTTT

V gene: TRBV30
J gene: TRBJ2-3
D gene: TRBD2
clone size: NA
CDR3 protein: CAWVHRGRSTDTQYF
CDR3 DNA: TGTGCCTGGGTTCACCGCGGGAGGAGCACAGATACGCAGTATTTT

V gene: TRBV4-2
J gene: TRBJ1-6
D gene: TRBD1
clone size: NA
CDR3 protein: CASSQEVVQGAGNSPLHF
CDR3 DNA: TGTGCCAGCAGCCAAGAGGTTGTACAGGGGGCTGGTAATTCACCCCTCCACTTT

V gene: TRBV6-6
J gene: TRBJ2-4
D gene: TRBD1
clone size: few
CDR3 protein: CASSYPGQPGDIQYF
CDR3 DNA: TGTGCCAGCAGTTATCCGGGACAGCCCGGGGACATTCAGTACTTC

V gene: TRBV28
J gene: TRBJ1-2
D gene: NA
clone size: NA
CDR3 protein: CASWTGANYGYTF
CDR3 DNA: TGTGCCAGCTGGACGGGAGCTAACTATGGCTACACCTTC

V gene: TRBV6-1
J gene: TRBJ1-5
D gene: NA
clone size: NA
CDR3 protein: CASSSRDGYNQPQHF
CDR3 DNA: TGTGCCAGCAGTAGCCGGGACGGTTACAATCAGCCCCAGCATTTT

V gene: TRBV6-1
J gene: TRBJ2-3
D gene: TRBD2
clone size: NA
CDR3 protein: CASRPTSGLTDTQYF
CDR3 DNA: TGTGCCAGCAGGCCGACTAGCGGTCTCACAGATACGCAGTATTTT

V gene: TRBV5-1
J gene: TRBJ2-3
D gene: NA
clone size: NA
CDR3 protein: CASSNAGAASTDTQYF
CDR3 DNA: TGCGCCAGCAGCAACGCTGGGGCAGCTAGCACAGATACGCAGTATTTT

V gene: TRBV10-2
J gene: TRBJ2-5
D gene: TRBD2
clone size: NA
CDR3 protein: CASSDSRTSGGGLETQYF
CDR3 DNA: TGCGCCAGCAGTGACTCACGGACTAGCGGGGGAGGCCTAGAGACCCAGTACTTC

V gene: TRBV7-6
J gene: TRBJ2-3
D gene: NA
clone size: NA
CDR3 protein: CASSPPRARGSTDTQYF
CDR3 DNA: TGTGCCAGCAGCCCCCCCCGGGCCAGGGGTAGCACAGATACGCAGTATTTT

V gene: TRBV19
J gene: TRBJ1-5
D gene: TRBD1
clone size: few
CDR3 protein: CASTSGTVGFGSNQPQHF
CDR3 DNA: TGTGCCAGTACCTCCGGGACAGTGGGCTTCGGGAGCAATCAGCCCCAGCATTTT

V gene: TRBV28
J gene: TRBJ1-1
D gene: TRBD1
clone size: NA
CDR3 protein: CASSPTDRVTEAFF
CDR3 DNA: TGTGCCAGCAGTCCCACGGACAGGGTGACTGAAGCTTTCTTT

V gene: TRBV7-9
J gene: TRBJ2-3
D gene: TRBD2
clone size: NA
CDR3 protein: CASSLRGLAYLTDTQYF
CDR3 DNA: TGTGCCAGCAGCCTGCGGGGACTAGCGTACCTGACAGATACGCAGTATTTT

V gene: TRBV15
J gene: TRBJ1-5
D gene: NA
clone size: NA
CDR3 protein: CATSEDNQPQHF
CDR3 DNA: TGTGCCACCAGCGAAGATAATCAGCCCCAGCATTTT

V gene: TRBV5-1
J gene: TRBJ2-1
D gene: TRBD2
clone size: NA
CDR3 protein: CASSLEAGMSSYNEQFF
CDR3 DNA: TGCGCCAGCAGCTTGGAAGCGGGAATGAGCTCCTACAATGAGCAGTTCTTC

V gene: TRBV2
J gene: TRBJ2-7
D gene: NA
clone size: NA
CDR3 protein: CASRQTRYEQYF
CDR3 DNA: TGTGCCAGCAGACAGACCAGATACGAGCAGTACTTC

V gene: TRBV27
J gene: TRBJ2-5
D gene: TRBD2
clone size: few
CDR3 protein: CASSFLGLAVLRGKTQYF
CDR3 DNA: TGTGCCAGCAGTTTCCTAGGACTAGCGGTGCTGCGAGGGAAGACCCAGTACTTC

V gene: TRBV4-1
J gene: TRBJ2-7
D gene: TRBD2
clone size: NA
CDR3 protein: CASSQERGLAGGGEQYF
CDR3 DNA: TGCGCCAGCAGCCAAGAAAGGGGACTAGCGGGAGGGGGCGAGCAGTACTTC

V gene: TRBV4-2
J gene: TRBJ1-4
D gene: TRBD1
clone size: NA
CDR3 protein: CASSQNTGVEKLFF
CDR3 DNA: TGTGCCAGCAGCCAAAATACAGGGGTTGAAAAACTGTTTTTT

V gene: TRBV4-1
J gene: TRBJ2-1
D gene: TRBD1
clone size: NA
CDR3 protein: CASSQEMGTGGIGREQFF
CDR3 DNA: TGCGCCAGCAGCCAAGAAATGGGGACAGGAGGGATTGGTAGGGAGCAGTTCTTC

V gene: TRBV6-1
J gene: TRBJ1-3
D gene: TRBD1
clone size: NA
CDR3 protein: CASLDRDLGNTIYF
CDR3 DNA: TGTGCCAGTTTGGACAGGGACCTTGGAAACACCATATATTTT

V gene: TRBV20-1
J gene: TRBJ2-5
D gene: NA
clone size: NA
CDR3 protein: CSARPGETQYF
CDR3 DNA: TGCAGTGCCCGGCCCGGGGAGACCCAGTACTTC

V gene: TRBV6-4
J gene: TRBJ2-7
D gene: NA
clone size: NA
CDR3 protein: CASSAQQGEQYF
CDR3 DNA: TGTGCCAGCAGTGCCCAGCAGGGCGAGCAGTACTTC

V gene: TRBV11-2
J gene: TRBJ1-2
D gene: NA
clone size: once
CDR3 protein: CASSLETGFNYGYTF
CDR3 DNA: TGTGCCAGCAGCCTCGAGACAGGTTTTAACTATGGCTACACCTTC

V gene: TRBV5-4
J gene: TRBJ2-1
D gene: NA
clone size: once
CDR3 protein: CASSSRRGGAYNEQFF
CDR3 DNA: TGTGCCAGCAGTTCCCGAAGGGGCGGAGCCTACAATGAGCAGTTCTTC

V gene: TRBV7-2
J gene: TRBJ2-5
D gene: NA
clone size: NA
CDR3 protein: CASSPQETQYF
CDR3 DNA: TGTGCCAGCAGCCCGCAAGAGACCCAGTACTTC

V gene: TRBV23-1
J gene: TRBJ2-5
D gene: NA
clone size: NA
CDR3 protein: CASSPGETQYF
CDR3 DNA: TGCGCCAGCAGTCCGGGGGAGACCCAGTACTTC

V gene: TRBV30
J gene: TRBJ1-4
D gene: TRBD1
clone size: NA
CDR3 protein: CAWSVGAGGFLANEKLFF
CDR3 DNA: TGTGCCTGGAGTGTGGGGGCAGGGGGCTTCTTGGCTAATGAAAAACTGTTTTTT

V gene: TRBV5-6
J gene: TRBJ2-2
D gene: NA
clone size: once
CDR3 protein: CASSLWQARTGELFF
CDR3 DNA: TGTGCCAGCAGCTTGTGGCAGGCGAGGACCGGGGAGCTGTTTTTT

V gene: TRBV5-1
J gene: TRBJ2-5
D gene: TRBD2
clone size: NA
CDR3 protein: CASRLAGGPGQETQYF
CDR3 DNA: TGCGCCAGCAGACTAGCGGGGGGGCCGGGTCAAGAGACCCAGTACTTC